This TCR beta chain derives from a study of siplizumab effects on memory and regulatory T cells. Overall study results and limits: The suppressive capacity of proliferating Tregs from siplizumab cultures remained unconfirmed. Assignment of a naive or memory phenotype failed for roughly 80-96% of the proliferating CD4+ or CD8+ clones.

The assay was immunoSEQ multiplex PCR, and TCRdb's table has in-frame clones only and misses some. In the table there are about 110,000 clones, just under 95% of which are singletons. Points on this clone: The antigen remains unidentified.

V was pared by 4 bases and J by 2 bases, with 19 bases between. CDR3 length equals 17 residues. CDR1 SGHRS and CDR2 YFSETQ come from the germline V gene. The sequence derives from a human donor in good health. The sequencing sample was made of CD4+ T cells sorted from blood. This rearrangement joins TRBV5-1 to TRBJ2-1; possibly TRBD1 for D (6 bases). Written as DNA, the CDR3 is TGCGCCAGCAGCACAGGACAGCTCTCAGGCGCCTACAATGAGCAGTTCTTC. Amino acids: CASSTGQLSGAYNEQFF.